This TCR beta chain was sequenced for a study of shared clonotypes between healthy human individuals. Across the whole study: For every donor, three CD4 naive, three CD4 memory, two CD8 naive and one CD8 memory plates were used.

A CD45RA-negative memory subset and a CD45RA+ naive subset were separated from the CD4+ cells. Notes on this clone: Its antigen is not identified.

Study findings and constraints: Estimated clonotype richness was generally higher in naive than memory subsets. Rarefaction curves obtained for sorted subsets showed sequencing incomplete despite large depth.

TCRdb's copy holds only in-frame clones and misses some; the assay was immunoSEQ multiplex PCR. Of millions of clones listed, 90% to 95% are singletons. The V and J ends lost 6 bases and 7 bases, in that order; junction bases with no gene match: 9. Germline CDR1 reads SGHAT; CDR2 reads FQNNGV. The CDR3 loop spans 15 amino acids. The sequencing input was naive CD4+ T cells from PBMCs. Subset specified: CD45RA+ positively selected. The receptor's source is a man aged 18-30 years in good health. Some clones in this sample may be carry-over from other donors' samples. The chain couples TRBV11-2 to TRBJ1-4; 9 bases are shared with TRBD1. The CDR3 spells CASSFPGQGSEKLFF. For the CDR3, the DNA is TGTGCCAGCAGTTTCCCGGGACAGGGAAGTGAAAAACTGTTTTTT.